These 17 T cell receptor beta chains were sequenced from one sample in a study of shared clonotypes between healthy human individuals. Libraries were prepared by immunoSEQ multiplex PCR; TCRdb keeps only in-frame clonotypes and omits some of them. The sample has a few million clones, over 85% seen once. Naive CD8 populations comprised CD45RO-negative cells positively selected for CCR7, excluding terminally differentiated effector memory CD45RA+ cells. The source material was naive CD8+ T cells from PBMCs. The receptors shown here come from a man aged 18 to 30 in good health. Some clones in this sample may be carry-over from other donors' samples.

In this sample, this clone turned up once. The DNA of the CDR3 is TGTGCCAGCAGCTTGGGCAGGGCGGGTCATGGCTACACCTTC. Protein sequence: CASSLGRAGHGYTF. The chain is built from TRBV7-9 and TRBJ1-2, with a weak D call TRBD1 (5 bases). The CDR3 contains 14 residues. Germline CDR1 reads SEHNR; CDR2 reads FQNEAQ (reference sequence). V lost 3 bases and J 6 bases, leaving 14 bases between the germline ends.

The chain uses TRBV19 and TRBJ1-2; 8 bases map to TRBD1. The germline CDR1 and CDR2 sequences are LNHDA and SQIVND (reference sequence). The length of the CDR3 is 13 residues. J lost 8 bases, V lost 6 bases, and 8 bases had no gene match. The CDR3 nucleotides are TGTGCCAGTAGCGATCAGGGGGCGGGCGGCTACACCTTC. It yields the protein CASSDQGAGGYTF.

This clone was seen only once. This chain links TRBV7-8 with TRBJ2-5; 9 bases line up with TRBD1. Per germline, CDR1 SGHVS and CDR2 FQNEAQ. V gave up 11 bases and J gave up 3 bases; unmatched junction bases: 4. The CDR3 totals 12 residues. As DNA, the CDR3 is TGTGCCGCGGGGGACAGGGAAGAGACCCAGTACTTC. Protein sequence: CAAGDREETQYF.

The chain combines TRBV5-1 with TRBJ2-1; 8 bases align to TRBD2. Trimming removed 1 base from V and 3 bases from J; junction bases left unmatched: 3. The CDR3 totals 15 residues. Germline CDR1 reads SGHRS; CDR2 reads YFSETQ. The CDR3 DNA sequence: TGCGCCAGCAGCTTGTCAGCGGGGGTCTACAATGAGCAGTTCTTC. Amino acids: CASSLSAGVYNEQFF.

Turning to this clone: This specimen includes other DNA sequences encoding the same CDR3. The rearrangement links TRBV11-2 to TRBJ2-1; no firm D call. The germline V and J ends were trimmed by 3 bases and 4 bases, with 7 bases remaining between them. Looked up from germline, CDR1 is SGHAT and CDR2 is FQNNGV. There are 13 residues in the CDR3. CDR3 nucleotides: TGTGCCAGCAGCTTCGGCGGATACAATGAGCAGTTCTTC. It codes for CASSFGGYNEQFF.

The rearrangement links TRBV13 to TRBJ1-4; perhaps TRBD1 as D (5 bases). Germline lookup yields CDR1 PRHDT and CDR2 FYEKMQ (reference sequence). Trimming took 5 bases from V and 6 from J, leaving 7 bases between them. CDR3 length: 12 residues. CDR3: CASSQGYEKLFF. The CDR3 nucleotides are TGTGCCAGCAGCCAGGGTTATGAAAAACTGTTTTTT.

The chain joins TRBV28 to TRBJ2-7, with TRBD1 identical over 7 bases. This CDR3 is built from 13 residues. The germline CDR1 and CDR2 sequences are MDHEN and SYDVKM. Trimming took 5 bases from V and 3 from J; bases not matched to a gene: 4. CDR3 loop: CASSGDSRYEQYF. As DNA, the CDR3 is TGTGCCAGCAGTGGGGACAGTCGCTACGAGCAGTACTTC.

The sample holds one count of this clone. This chain uses TRBV7-9 with TRBJ2-6; a weak D match, TRBD2 (6 bases). V was shortened by 6 bases and J by 0 bases, with 21 bases between the two germline ends. This CDR3 is built from 19 residues. CDR1 SEHNR and CDR2 FQNEAQ come from the germline V gene (reference sequence). DNA for the CDR3: TGTGCCAGCAGACACCCTAAGGGCGGGGACCCCTCTGGGGCCAACGTCCTGACTTTC. Translating it yields CASRHPKGGDPSGANVLTF.

As DNA, the CDR3 is TGTGCCAGCAGTCAAGACAGGGATAGTGGCTACACCTTC. Translating gives CASSQDRDSGYTF. The rearrangement links TRBV6-6 to TRBJ1-2, with 7 bases fitting TRBD1. The CDR3 contains 13 residues. The ends lost 5 bases at V and 7 bases at J; junction bases unmatched: 7. CDR1 MNHNY and CDR2 SVGAGI come from the germline V gene (reference sequence).

The rearrangement joins TRBV27 to TRBJ1-5; D is perhaps TRBD1 (5 bases). The CDR3 is made up of 15 amino acids. Deletions cut 4 bases from V and 6 bases from J, with 16 bases between. From germline, CDR1 is MNHEY and CDR2 SMNVEV (reference sequence). The chain's CDR3 is CASSSRDSVGQPQHF. The CDR3 DNA reads TGTGCCAGCAGTTCGCGAGACAGCGTAGGTCAGCCCCAGCATTTT.

The V and J genes are TRBV7-6 and TRBJ1-2, with D unresolved. V lost 5 bases to trimming and J lost 6 bases, with 7 bases between them. CDR1 is SGHVS and CDR2 is FNYEAQ in the germline V gene. The CDR3 has 11 residues. The CDR3 is CASSQGNGYTF. DNA of the CDR3: TGTGCCAGCAGCCAAGGGAATGGCTACACCTTC.

The J gene is TRBJ2-3, the V gene TRBV11-2, with 12 bases aligning to TRBD2. The length of the CDR3 is 19 residues. Germline V lookup: CDR1 SGHAT, CDR2 FQNNGV. V was clipped by 4 bases and J by 5 bases; unmatched bases: 16. For the CDR3, the DNA is TGTGCCAGCAGCTCCCGACTAGCGGGAGAGGTTGACGATGGAGATACGCAGTATTTT. This translates into CASSSRLAGEVDDGDTQYF.

The V gene is TRBV6-5, the J gene TRBJ2-7, with 8 bases that match TRBD2. The CDR3 has 13 amino acids. V was clipped by 5 bases and J by 3 bases; unmatched bases: 3. CDR1 and CDR2 from the germline V gene are MNHEY and SVGAGI. Here the CDR3 DNA reads TGTGCCAGCAGTGCCCTAGCGGGCTACGAGCAGTACTTC. Translated: CASSALAGYEQYF.

This chain links TRBV30 with TRBJ2-1; no definite D call. Germline V gene lookup returns CDR1 GTSNPN and CDR2 SVGIG (reference sequence). CDR3 length: 11 residues. Trimming cost V 2 bases and J 9 bases, with 8 bases left between them. DNA for the CDR3: TGTGCCTGGAGTCGGAGCATTGAGCAGTTCTTC. Translating it yields CAWSRSIEQFF.

The chain links TRBV27 to TRBJ1-1; D remains ambiguous. Trimming removed 2 bases at V and 5 bases at J, with 9 bases between. CDR3 length: 13 amino acids. Germline CDR1 and CDR2: MNHEY and SMNVEV (reference sequence). The CDR3, as DNA: TGTGCCAGCAGTTTAGCCCCTCAGACTGAAGCTTTCTTT. This gives the protein CASSLAPQTEAFF.

This clone was picked up a small number of times. The chain uses TRBV19 and TRBJ1-2, with TRBD1 as a possible D gene (5 bases). V was clipped by 6 bases and J by 4 bases, with 12 bases between them. This CDR3 has 13 amino acids. Germline CDR1 reads LNHDA; CDR2 reads SQIVND (reference sequence). This chain's CDR3 is CASSPRVGYGYTF. CDR3 nucleotides: TGTGCCAGTAGCCCCAGGGTGGGCTATGGCTACACCTTC.

The chain uses TRBV7-9 and TRBJ2-5; D remains unclear. The germline V and J ends were trimmed by 1 base and 5 bases, with 11 bases remaining between them. The CDR3 has 14 amino acids. CDR1 SEHNR and CDR2 FQNEAQ come from the germline V gene (reference sequence). CDR3 sequence reads: CASSLGWVRETQYF. CDR3 bases: TGTGCCAGCAGCTTAGGGTGGGTGAGGGAGACCCAGTACTTC.